The rows below give T cell receptor beta chains drawn from one sample of a study of T cell responses to AZD1222 COVID-19 vaccine. The protocol was immunoSEQ multiplex PCR, while the TCRdb copy is restricted to in-frame clones and leaves out a portion. The sample has roughly 150,000 clones, around nine tenths seen once. The material was peripheral blood, obtained 28 days after the second AZD1222 dose. Receptors originate from an adult who received the AZD1222 COVID-19 vaccine. CDR3s include the opening cysteine and the closing phenylalanine or tryptophan. A D gene is named only where the DNA matches it firmly. Size is omitted from some rows. Given values are once, few, many or a class for expanded clones.

J | V | D | size | DNA | CDR3
TRBJ2-1 | TRBV18 | NA | NA | TGTGCCAGCTCAACCGGACTCCAAAATGAGCAGTTCTTC | CASSTGLQNEQFF
TRBJ1-5 | TRBV6-5 | NA | NA | TGTGCCAGCAGTTACTCGAGGGCAGGCGGCAATCAGCCCCAGCATTTT | CASSYSRAGGNQPQHF
TRBJ1-5 | TRBV29-1 | TRBD1 | NA | TGCAGCGTTGGCCCAGGGGGCGATCAGCCCCAGCATTTT | CSVGPGGDQPQHF
TRBJ1-5 | TRBV3-1/TRBV3-2 | TRBD1 | NA | TGTGCCAGCAGCCAAGACAGGGGGCGGCAGCCCCAGCATTTT | CASSQDRGRQPQHF
TRBJ1-1 | TRBV7-9 | NA | few | TGTGCCAGCAGCTTAAGGCAGGACACTGAAGCTTTCTTT | CASSLRQDTEAFF
TRBJ2-1 | TRBV19 | NA | NA | TGTGCCAGTAGTATCCACAGGGCAAGTTCCTACAATGAGCAGTTCTTC | CASSIHRASSYNEQFF
TRBJ2-1 | TRBV20-1 | NA | NA | TGCAGTGCTAGGTTGGCTAATGAGCAGTTCTTC | CSARLANEQFF
TRBJ2-1 | TRBV7-7 | TRBD2 | NA | TGTGCCAGCAGCTTAGAGGCGGGGGTCGGATGGAATGAGCAGTTCTTC | CASSLEAGVGWNEQFF
TRBJ1-1 | TRBV14 | NA | few | TGTGCCAGCAGCCCCCTGTGGGGGCTGAACACTGAAGCTTTCTTT | CASSPLWGLNTEAFF
TRBJ2-1 | TRBV4-1 | TRBD2 | NA | TGCGCCAGCAGCCAAGCTACGGGACTAGCGGGGGGCCTCTCCTACAATGAGCAGTTCTTC | CASSQATGLAGGLSYNEQFF
TRBJ2-3 | TRBV7-9 | NA | NA | TGTGCCAGCAGCTTAGTGGGGGGAAGCACAGATACGCAGTATTTT | CASSLVGGSTDTQYF
TRBJ2-7 | TRBV9 | NA | NA | TGTGCCAGCAGCGTAGAGGGGGGCATGGCGGCCTTCTCCTACGAGCAGTACTTC | CASSVEGGMAAFSYEQYF
TRBJ2-1 | TRBV7-9 | TRBD1 | NA | TGTGCCAGCAGTCGCACAGGGGGCAATTCGGGTGAGCAGTTCTTC | CASSRTGGNSGEQFF
TRBJ2-3 | TRBV5-5 | NA | NA | TGTGCCAGCAGCTTCGTAGATACGCAGTATTTT | CASSFVDTQYF
TRBJ1-2 | TRBV29-1 | NA | few | TGCAGCGTTGAATGGTCCTATGGCTACACCTTC | CSVEWSYGYTF
TRBJ2-3 | TRBV18 | NA | NA | TGTGCCAGCTCACCCCCGGGGACCGGGGGGCCGGTGTTCCCAGATACGCAGTATTTT | CASSPPGTGGPVFPDTQYF
TRBJ1-6 | TRBV6-5 | NA | NA | TGTGCCAGCAGTTATTCCGAACCTCTCTCACCCCTCCACTTT | CASSYSEPLSPLHF
TRBJ2-1 | TRBV7-9 | NA | NA | TGTGCCAGCAGCCTCTCGGGTGTGGGGGATGAGCAGTTCTTC | CASSLSGVGDEQFF